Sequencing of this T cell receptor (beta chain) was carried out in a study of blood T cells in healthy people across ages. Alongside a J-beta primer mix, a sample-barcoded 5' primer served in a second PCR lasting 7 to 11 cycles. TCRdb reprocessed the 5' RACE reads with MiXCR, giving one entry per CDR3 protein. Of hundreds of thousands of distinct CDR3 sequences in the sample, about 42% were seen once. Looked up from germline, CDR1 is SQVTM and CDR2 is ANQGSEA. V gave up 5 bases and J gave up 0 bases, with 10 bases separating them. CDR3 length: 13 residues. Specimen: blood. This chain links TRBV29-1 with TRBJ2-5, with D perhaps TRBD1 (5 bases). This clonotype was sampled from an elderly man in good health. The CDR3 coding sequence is TGCAGCGTTTCGAACAGGTACCAAGAGACCCAGTACTTC. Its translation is CSVSNRYQETQYF.